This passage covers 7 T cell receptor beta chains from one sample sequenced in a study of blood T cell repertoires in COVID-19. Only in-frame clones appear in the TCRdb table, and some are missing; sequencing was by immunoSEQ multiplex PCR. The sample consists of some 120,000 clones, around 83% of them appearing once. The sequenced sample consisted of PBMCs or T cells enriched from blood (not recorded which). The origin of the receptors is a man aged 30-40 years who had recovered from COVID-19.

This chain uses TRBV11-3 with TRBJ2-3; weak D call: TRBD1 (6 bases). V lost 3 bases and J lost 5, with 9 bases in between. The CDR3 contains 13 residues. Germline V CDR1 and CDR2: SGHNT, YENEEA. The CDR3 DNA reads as TGTGCCAGCAGCTTCTCAGGGGAAGATACGCAGTATTTT. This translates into CASSFSGEDTQYF.

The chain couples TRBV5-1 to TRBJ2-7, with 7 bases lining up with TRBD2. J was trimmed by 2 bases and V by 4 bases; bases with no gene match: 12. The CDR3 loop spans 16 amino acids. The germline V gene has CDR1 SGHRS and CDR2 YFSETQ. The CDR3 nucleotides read TGCGCCAGCAGCCCCGGTGGCTCTAGCGGACCCTACGAGCAGTACTTC. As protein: CASSPGGSSGPYEQYF.

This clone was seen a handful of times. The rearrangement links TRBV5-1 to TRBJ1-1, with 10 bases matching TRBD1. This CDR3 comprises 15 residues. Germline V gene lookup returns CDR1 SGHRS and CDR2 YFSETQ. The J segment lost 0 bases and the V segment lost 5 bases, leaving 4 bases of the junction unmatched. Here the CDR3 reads CASSGTGVLNTEAFF. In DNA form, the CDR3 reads TGCGCCAGCAGTGGGACAGGGGTTTTGAACACTGAAGCTTTCTTT.

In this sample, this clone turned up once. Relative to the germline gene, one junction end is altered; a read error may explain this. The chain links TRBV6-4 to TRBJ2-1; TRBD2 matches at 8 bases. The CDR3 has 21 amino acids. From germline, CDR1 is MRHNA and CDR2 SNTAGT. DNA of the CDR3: TGTGCCAGCAGGGACTTTGGGCGGGTGGTAGCGGGATCTAGCTCCTACAATGAGCAGTTCTTC. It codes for CASRDFGRVVAGSSSYNEQFF.

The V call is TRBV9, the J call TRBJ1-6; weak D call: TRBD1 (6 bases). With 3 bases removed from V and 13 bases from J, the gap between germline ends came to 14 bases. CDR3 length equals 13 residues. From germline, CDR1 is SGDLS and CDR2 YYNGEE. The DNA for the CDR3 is TGTGCCAGCAGCGCTTTAGGGGGGGTTCCCCTCCACTTT. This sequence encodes CASSALGGVPLHF.

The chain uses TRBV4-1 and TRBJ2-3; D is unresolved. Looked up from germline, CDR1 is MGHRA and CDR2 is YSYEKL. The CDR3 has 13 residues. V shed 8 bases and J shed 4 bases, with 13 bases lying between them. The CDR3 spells CASAPLPADTQYF. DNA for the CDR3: TGCGCCAGCGCCCCTTTACCAGCAGATACGCAGTATTTT.

In DNA form, the CDR3 reads TGTGCCAGCAGTGATGACAGGGGGGAGACCCAGTACTTC. It encodes CASSDDRGETQYF. This sequence joins TRBV25-1 and TRBJ2-5; 9 positions match TRBD1. With V trimmed by 3 bases and J by 5 bases, 1 base remained unmatched. The CDR3 covers 13 residues. Germline V gene data show CDR1 as MGHDK and CDR2 as SYGVNS.